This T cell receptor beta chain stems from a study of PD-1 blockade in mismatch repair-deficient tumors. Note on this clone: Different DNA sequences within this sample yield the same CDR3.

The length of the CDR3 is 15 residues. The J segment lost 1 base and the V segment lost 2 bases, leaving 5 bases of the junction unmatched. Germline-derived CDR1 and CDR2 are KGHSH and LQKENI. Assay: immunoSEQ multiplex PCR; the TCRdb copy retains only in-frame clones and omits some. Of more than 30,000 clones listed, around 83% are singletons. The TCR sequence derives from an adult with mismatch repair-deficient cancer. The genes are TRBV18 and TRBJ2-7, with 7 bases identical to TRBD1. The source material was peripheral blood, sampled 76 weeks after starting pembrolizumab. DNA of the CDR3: TGTGCCAGCTCACCAGGACAGGCGATATCCTACGAGCAGTACTTC. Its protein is CASSPGQAISYEQYF.